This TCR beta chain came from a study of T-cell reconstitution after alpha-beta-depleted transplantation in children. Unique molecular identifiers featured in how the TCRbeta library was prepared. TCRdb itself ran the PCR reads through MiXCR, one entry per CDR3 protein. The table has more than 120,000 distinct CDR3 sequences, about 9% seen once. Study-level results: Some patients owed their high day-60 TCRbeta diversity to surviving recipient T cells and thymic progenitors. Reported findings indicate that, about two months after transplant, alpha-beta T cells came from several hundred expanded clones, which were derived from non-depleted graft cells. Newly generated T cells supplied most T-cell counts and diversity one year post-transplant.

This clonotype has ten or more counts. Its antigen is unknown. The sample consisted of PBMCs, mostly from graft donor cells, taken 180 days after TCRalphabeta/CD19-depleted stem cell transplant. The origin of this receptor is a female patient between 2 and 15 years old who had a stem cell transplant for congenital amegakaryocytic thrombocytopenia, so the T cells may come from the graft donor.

CDR3 amino acids: CSARDGREEQETQYF. The CDR3 region has the DNA TGCAGTGCTAGAGATGGGCGGGAGGAACAAGAGACCCAGTACTTC. The rearrangement links TRBV20-1 to TRBJ2-5; 8 nucleotides line up with TRBD2. The J segment lost 2 bases and the V segment lost 0 bases, leaving 5 bases of the junction unmatched. Germline loops: CDR1 DFQATT, CDR2 SNEGSKA (reference sequence). The CDR3 extends over 15 amino acids.